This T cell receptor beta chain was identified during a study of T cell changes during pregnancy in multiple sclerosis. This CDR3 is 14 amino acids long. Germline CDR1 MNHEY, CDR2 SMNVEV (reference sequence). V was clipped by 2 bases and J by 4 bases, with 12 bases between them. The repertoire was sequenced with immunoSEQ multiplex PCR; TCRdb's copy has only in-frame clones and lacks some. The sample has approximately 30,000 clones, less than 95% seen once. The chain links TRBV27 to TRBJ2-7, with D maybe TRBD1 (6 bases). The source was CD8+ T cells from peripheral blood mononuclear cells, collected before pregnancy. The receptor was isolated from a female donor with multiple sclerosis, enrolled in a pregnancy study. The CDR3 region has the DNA TGTGCCAGCAGTTTAGACCAGGGGCCTTACGAGCAGTACTTC. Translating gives CASSLDQGPYEQYF.